Included here is one T cell receptor beta chain sequence, with context. Its specificity is not known. V lost 5 bases, J lost 9 bases, and 10 bases stayed unmatched. The CDR3 has 14 residues. Germline CDR1 SGHVS, CDR2 FQNEAQ. The entry originates in a study of shared clonotypes between healthy human individuals. Study-wide results and limits: Relative to memory subsets, naive subsets generally showed larger estimated richness. Expectations were that clonotype sharing among donors would be affected by sequencing depth.

The method was immunoSEQ multiplex PCR; TCRdb's version includes in-frame clones alone and lacks a portion of them. This table holds roughly 1.4 million clones, about 98.5% found once. The clonotype originates from a man aged 25 to 45 in good health. Sequenced: naive CD4+ T cells sorted from blood. Regarding subset: CD45RA+ positively selected. The genes are TRBV7-8 and TRBJ2-5; TRBD2 agrees at 9 bases. CDR3 residues: CASSQGLAAQAQYF. The DNA of the CDR3 is TGTGCCAGCAGCCAGGGACTAGCAGCGCAGGCCCAGTACTTC. The whole variable domain, remainder taken from reference TRBV7-8 and TRBJ2-5, is GAGVSQSPRYKVAKRGQDVALRCDPISGHVSLFWYQQALGQGPEFLTYFQNEAQLDKSGLPSDRFFAERPEGSVSTLKIQRTQQEDSAVYLCASSQGLAAQAQYFGPGTRLLVL.